Shown below are 23 T cell receptor beta chains from a single sample sequenced in a study of T cell repertoires in cytomegalovirus infection. Antigens for these TCRs are unknown. A single record per CDR3 protein comes from TCRdb applying MiXCR to the reads. Among hundreds of thousands of distinct CDR3 sequences listed, roughly 46% were seen once. The specimen was cultured PBMCs, collected from culture after CMV antigen stimulation. Receptors were obtained from a human donor in good health (CMV status not recorded). Some clones in this sample may be carry-over from other donors' samples.

This clonotype came up a few times. At one of its ends the junction is not consistent with the germline gene, which may arise from a read error. The chain joins TRBV5-3 to TRBJ2-5; unclear D gene. TRBV5-3 is reported as an ORF; its role is uncertain. The CDR3 has 14 amino acids. This chain's CDR3 is CASSLVVNQETQYF. In DNA, the CDR3 is TGTGCCAGCAGCTTAGTTGTGAATCAAGAGACCCAGTACTTC.

The chain employs TRBV7-9 and TRBJ2-7; possible D gene TRBD1, 5 bases. The V and J ends lost 5 bases and 0 bases respectively, with 14 bases between them. The CDR3 runs to 15 residues. Germline loops: CDR1 SEHNR, CDR2 FQNEAQ (reference sequence). The DNA of the CDR3 is TGTGCCAGCAGCGGGGTAGCAGGGTCCTCCTACGAGCAGTACTTC. It codes for CASSGVAGSSYEQYF.

This clonotype was seen at least ten times. The chain combines TRBV7-8 with TRBJ2-1; the D is unclear. There are 13 residues in the CDR3. CDR1 is SGHVS, CDR2 FQNEAQ, per germline. Trimming pared 3 bases from V and 4 bases from J, leaving 7 bases between. The CDR3 reads CASSFFSYNEQFF. The CDR3 nucleotides are TGTGCCAGCAGCTTTTTCAGTTACAATGAGCAGTTCTTC. Using reference TRBV7-8 and TRBJ2-1 for the parts outside the CDR3, the full variable domain is GAGVSQSPRYKVAKRGQDVALRCDPISGHVSLFWYQQALGQGPEFLTYFQNEAQLDKSGLPSDRFFAERPEGSVSTLKIQRTQQEDSAVYLCASSFFSYNEQFFGPGTRLTVL.

This clonotype was counted a few times. The chain recombines TRBV7-6 with TRBJ2-3; D remains unclear. This CDR3 has 15 amino acids. Trimming shortened V by 1 base and J by 0 bases, and 8 bases separated the two germline ends. Per germline, CDR1 SGHVS and CDR2 FNYEAQ. CDR3 region: CASSLEGRSTDTQYF. In DNA form, the CDR3 reads TGTGCCAGCAGCTTAGAGGGCAGAAGCACAGATACGCAGTATTTT.

The chain couples TRBV12-3 or TRBV12-4 to TRBJ2-1; TRBD2 matches at 8 bases. Trimming cost V 6 bases and J 11 bases; bases outside gene matches: 9. The CDR3 consists of 13 residues. The CDR3 coding sequence is TGTGCCAGCAGGGACCCCGGGACTAGAAAGCAGTTCTTC. The encoded protein is CASRDPGTRKQFF.

A few counts support this clonotype. The chain employs TRBV12-3 or TRBV12-4 and TRBJ1-5; D unresolved. The CDR3 extends over 16 amino acids. V shed 2 bases and J shed 3 bases, with 14 bases lying between them. CDR3 sequence (DNA): TGTGCCAGCAGTTTAAACGGTCAGGCTTACAATCAGCCCCAGCATTTT. It specifies CASSLNGQAYNQPQHF.

In DNA form, the CDR3 reads TGTGCCAGCAGCTTCCGTTGGGCGGGACTCACCTACAATGAGCAGTTCTTC. It encodes CASSFRWAGLTYNEQFF. The rearrangement joins TRBV7-8 to TRBJ2-1; D possibly corresponds to TRBD2 (6 bases). Trimming took off 3 bases at V and 2 bases at J, with 17 bases between the two ends. CDR3 length: 17 amino acids. Germline CDR1 and CDR2: SGHVS and FQNEAQ. The full variable domain, in which reference TRBV7-8 and TRBJ2-1 provide the parts outside the CDR3, is GAGVSQSPRYKVAKRGQDVALRCDPISGHVSLFWYQQALGQGPEFLTYFQNEAQLDKSGLPSDRFFAERPEGSVSTLKIQRTQQEDSAVYLCASSFRWAGLTYNEQFFGPGTRLTVL.

This clonotype was detected a few times. The genes are TRBV6-1 and TRBJ2-7; D is ambiguous. Germline CDR1 is MNHNS and CDR2 is SASEGT. The V gene lost 2 bases and the J gene lost 9 bases, with 20 bases spanning the gap. This CDR3 region has 15 residues. This CDR3 reads CASSESPTARWGQYF. CDR3 in DNA: TGTGCCAGCAGTGAATCCCCCACGGCCCGCTGGGGGCAGTACTTC.

The V and J genes are TRBV7-9 and TRBJ1-6; 7 positions match TRBD1. V dropped 5 bases and J dropped 9; count of bases not matched to a gene: 10. The germline gives CDR1 SEHNR, CDR2 FQNEAQ (reference sequence). The CDR3 consists of 15 residues. Here the CDR3 DNA reads TGTGCCAGCAGCGGGACGACAGGGATGGGTTCACCCCTCCACTTT. Amino acid sequence: CASSGTTGMGSPLHF. Complete variable domain (other parts from reference TRBV7-9 and TRBJ1-6): DTGVSQNPRHKITKRGQNVTFRCDPISEHNRLYWYRQTLGQGPEFLTYFQNEAQLEKSRLLSDRFSAERPKGSFSTLEIQRTEQGDSAMYLCASSGTTGMGSPLHFGNGTRLTVT.

The rearrangement uses TRBV6-6 and TRBJ2-3; D is ambiguous. The CDR3 extends over 14 amino acids. CDR1 and CDR2 from the germline V gene are MNHNY and SVGAGI (reference sequence). With 8 bases removed from V and 0 bases from J, the gap between germline ends came to 12 bases. CDR3 amino acids: CASRPYSSTDTQYF. As DNA, the CDR3 is TGTGCCAGCCGCCCTTACTCAAGCACAGATACGCAGTATTTT.

The chain has TRBV6-5 and TRBJ1-2, with TRBD1 matching over 10 bases. V dropped 2 bases and J dropped 5; count of bases not matched to a gene: 11. This CDR3 is 17 amino acids long. The germline V gene has CDR1 MNHEY and CDR2 SVGAGI. The CDR3 nucleotides read TGTGCCAGCAGTTACACCCGGGACAGGGGCTTGGTTTATGGCTACACCTTC. It translates to CASSYTRDRGLVYGYTF.

This clonotype was recorded many times. The V call is TRBV7-2, the J call TRBJ2-7, with D possibly matching TRBD2 (6 bases). The CDR3 is 15 amino acids. CDR1 and CDR2 from the germline V gene are SGHTA and FQGNSA. Between the trimmed V and J ends, which lost 3 bases and 2 bases, there was a span of 14 bases. The CDR3 protein is CASSFRGGETYEQYF. CDR3 nucleotide sequence: TGTGCCAGCAGCTTTCGAGGCGGGGAGACCTACGAGCAGTACTTC.

The V gene is TRBV7-9, the J gene TRBJ2-7; the D gene is possibly TRBD2 (6 bases). CDR3 size: 15 residues. Trimming pared 7 bases from V and 4 bases from J, leaving 20 bases between. Germline lookup yields CDR1 SEHNR and CDR2 FQNEAQ (reference sequence). The DNA of the CDR3 is TGTGCCAGCATCCCGGGTGGGGGACTCCATTACGAGCAGTACTTC. Translation gives CASIPGGGLHYEQYF.

This clonotype was counted between two and nine times. The chain joins TRBV4-1 to TRBJ2-7, with 7 bases aligning to TRBD2. V lost 0 bases to trimming and J lost 0 bases; unmatched junction nucleotides: 5. Germline V gene lookup returns CDR1 MGHRA and CDR2 YSYEKL. The CDR3 runs 16 residues. The CDR3 loop reads CASSQDSASGSYEQYF. The CDR3 nucleotides are TGCGCCAGCAGCCAAGATAGCGCTAGCGGCTCCTACGAGCAGTACTTC.

The chain combines TRBV2 with TRBJ1-1, with unresolved D. The V end lost 4 bases, the J end lost 3 bases, and 9 bases lay between the germline ends. Germline V gives CDR1 SNHLY, CDR2 FYNNEI. The length of the CDR3 is 13 residues. CDR3 nucleotide sequence: TGTGCCAGCAGTGGGTTCGGGTACACTGAAGCTTTCTTT. The encoded protein is CASSGFGYTEAFF.

This chain uses TRBV12-3 or TRBV12-4 with TRBJ2-3, with D possibly TRBD1 on 5 matching bases. The length of the CDR3 is 15 residues. With 6 bases removed from V and 0 bases from J, the gap between germline ends came to 13 bases. CDR3 bases: TGTGCCAGCAGGGGCCGACAGTATAGCACAGATACGCAGTATTTT. Translation: CASRGRQYSTDTQYF.

The chain joins TRBV7-6 to TRBJ1-6; a possible D gene is TRBD1 (6 bases). With 2 bases removed from V and 6 bases from J, the gap between germline ends came to 14 bases. Germline CDR1 and CDR2: SGHVS and FNYEAQ. The CDR3 contains 16 residues. The CDR3 DNA reads as TGTGCCAGCAGCTTATCGGGACAAGGAAGTAATTCACCCCTCCACTTT. Residues: CASSLSGQGSNSPLHF. Full variable domain (rest looked up from reference TRBV7-6 and TRBJ1-6): GAGVSQSPRYKVTKRGQDVALRCDPISGHVSLYWYRQALGQGPEFLTYFNYEAQQDKSGLPNDRFSAERPEGSISTLTIQRTEQRDSAMYRCASSLSGQGSNSPLHFGNGTRLTVT.

This rearrangement joins TRBV7-2 to TRBJ2-5; 8 bases agree with TRBD2. The germline CDR1 and CDR2 sequences are SGHTA and FQGNSA. This CDR3 spans 16 amino acids. Losses at the gene ends were 3 bases for V and 2 bases for J; bases not matched to a gene: 8. For the CDR3, the DNA is TGTGCCAGCAGCTTTTTGCCGGGAGGGCCACAAGAGACCCAGTACTTC. It is translated as CASSFLPGGPQETQYF.

This clonotype has a handful of counts. The chain is built from TRBV7-9 and TRBJ1-1; D remains ambiguous. Germline CDR1 SEHNR, CDR2 FQNEAQ (reference sequence). This CDR3 contains 14 residues. Trimming removed 2 bases at V and 3 bases at J, with 10 bases between. DNA for the CDR3: TGTGCCAGCAGCTTAAGTTCCGGAGACACTGAAGCTTTCTTT. Translated: CASSLSSGDTEAFF. The full variable domain, rest sourced from reference TRBV7-9 and TRBJ1-1, is DTGVSQNPRHKITKRGQNVTFRCDPISEHNRLYWYRQTLGQGPEFLTYFQNEAQLEKSRLLSDRFSAERPKGSFSTLEIQRTEQGDSAMYLCASSLSSGDTEAFFGQGTRLTVV.

The V call is TRBV7-6, the J call TRBJ2-5; the D gene is possibly TRBD1 (6 bases). CDR3 size: 15 residues. V lost 1 base and J 4 bases, leaving 13 bases between the germline ends. Germline CDR1 is SGHVS and CDR2 is FNYEAQ. The CDR3 nucleotides read TGTGCCAGCAGCTTAGAATGGGGGACAACAGAGACCCAGTACTTC. Residues: CASSLEWGTTETQYF. The whole variable domain, remainder taken from reference TRBV7-6 and TRBJ2-5, is GAGVSQSPRYKVTKRGQDVALRCDPISGHVSLYWYRQALGQGPEFLTYFNYEAQQDKSGLPNDRFSAERPEGSISTLTIQRTEQRDSAMYRCASSLEWGTTETQYFGPGTRLLVL.

This clonotype has just a few counts. The chain employs TRBV7-9 and TRBJ1-1, with 10 bases fitting TRBD1. CDR1 and CDR2 from the germline V gene are SEHNR and FQNEAQ (reference sequence). J lost 4 bases, V lost 1 base, and 3 bases had no gene match. This CDR3 is built from 15 residues. CDR3 coding DNA: TGTGCCAGCAGCTTAGTGGACAGGGGGGGCACTGAAGCTTTCTTT. It specifies CASSLVDRGGTEAFF. The whole variable domain, remainder taken from reference TRBV7-9 and TRBJ1-1, is DTGVSQNPRHKITKRGQNVTFRCDPISEHNRLYWYRQTLGQGPEFLTYFQNEAQLEKSRLLSDRFSAERPKGSFSTLEIQRTEQGDSAMYLCASSLVDRGGTEAFFGQGTRLTVV.

This rearrangement joins TRBV7-2 to TRBJ2-7; 10 bases are shared with TRBD1. Unmatched junction bases numbered 4, after V lost 8 bases and J lost 0 bases. Germline V gives CDR1 SGHTA, CDR2 FQGNSA. CDR3 size: 14 residues. CDR3 sequence reads: CASGRDRGSYEQYF. The CDR3, as DNA: TGTGCCAGCGGCAGGGACAGGGGCTCCTACGAGCAGTACTTC. The complete variable domain, with remaining parts taken from reference TRBV7-2 and TRBJ2-7, reads GAGVSQSPSNKVTEKGKDVELRCDPISGHTALYWYRQSLGQGLEFLIYFQGNSAPDKSGLPSDRFSAERTGGSVSTLTIQRTQQEDSAVYLCASGRDRGSYEQYFGPGTRLTVT.

The chain employs TRBV6-2 or TRBV6-3 and TRBJ2-3; D uncertain. V lost 7 bases and J 3 bases, leaving 11 bases between the germline ends. The CDR3 extends over 13 amino acids. Germline V gene data show CDR1 as MNHEY and CDR2 as SVGEGT. CDR3 sequence reads: CASNPWLTDTQYF. DNA of the CDR3: TGTGCCAGCAACCCCTGGTTGACAGATACGCAGTATTTT.